The 14 T cell receptor beta chains in this list originate from one sample, sequenced in a study of T cell changes during pregnancy in multiple sclerosis. The protocol was immunoSEQ multiplex PCR, while the TCRdb copy is restricted to in-frame clones and leaves out a portion. The sample records tens of thousands of clones, roughly nine tenths being singletons. The starting material was CD4+ T cells from peripheral blood mononuclear cells, obtained in the first trimester of pregnancy. The receptors here all came from a female donor with multiple sclerosis, enrolled in a pregnancy study.

As DNA, the CDR3 is TGTGCCAGCAAGACCTACAGGGGGGGCTACGAGCAGTACTTC. It is translated as CASKTYRGGYEQYF. The chain carries TRBV2 and TRBJ2-7; the D gene is possibly TRBD1 (8 bases). V lost 7 bases to trimming and J lost 3 bases, with 16 bases between them. Germline CDR1 reads SNHLY; CDR2 reads FYNNEI. This CDR3 comprises 14 residues.

The genes are TRBV5-1 and TRBJ2-5; D might be TRBD2 (5 bases). CDR3 length: 14 residues. Trimming cost V 4 bases and J 5 bases, with 15 bases left between them. The germline V gene encodes CDR1 SGHRS and CDR2 YFSETQ. The CDR3 DNA sequence: TGCGCCAGCAGCCGAGGGAGTCTCGGGGAGACCCAGTACTTC. This codes for CASSRGSLGETQYF. Full variable domain (remainder filled in from reference TRBV5-1 and TRBJ2-5): KAGVTQTPRYLIKTRGQQVTLSCSPISGHRSVSWYQQTPGQGLQFLFEYFSETQRNKGNFPGRFSGRQFSNSRSEMNVSTLELGDSALYLCASSRGSLGETQYFGPGTRLLVL.

The V and J genes are TRBV6-4 and TRBJ2-1; 7 nucleotides agree with TRBD2. CDR3 length: 15 amino acids. Trimming cost V 5 bases and J 4 bases; bases outside gene matches: 8. CDR1 and CDR2 (germline): MRHNA, SNTAGT. The CDR3 nucleotides read TGTGCCAGCAGTACCTCTAGCGGCCCTTACAATGAGCAGTTCTTC. Protein sequence: CASSTSSGPYNEQFF.

This sequence joins TRBV5-4 and TRBJ2-1; unclear D gene. The V end was cut by 0 bases, the J end by 6 bases, with 7 bases between. Germline V gives CDR1 SGHNT, CDR2 YYREEE (reference sequence). The CDR3 runs to 13 residues. The CDR3 DNA is TGTGCCAGCAGCTTGGGGTCGGGCAATGAGCAGTTCTTC. Its translation: CASSLGSGNEQFF.

The chain is built from TRBV6-1 and TRBJ1-4, with D perhaps matching TRBD1 (5 bases). The CDR3 is 15 amino acids. Between the trimmed V and J ends, which lost 3 bases and 8 bases, there was a span of 16 bases. Germline V gene data show CDR1 as MNHNS and CDR2 as SASEGT. CDR3: CASSDPRVFGEKLFF. The CDR3 coding sequence is TGTGCCAGCAGTGATCCCAGGGTGTTTGGCGAAAAACTGTTTTTT.

This clone was recorded only once. The V gene is TRBV27, the J gene TRBJ1-2, with 8 bases matching TRBD1. From germline, CDR1 is MNHEY and CDR2 SMNVEV (reference sequence). The CDR3 runs 13 residues. J was trimmed by 6 bases and V by 5 bases; bases with no gene match: 5. This chain's CDR3 is CASSRDRGNGYTF. The CDR3 coding sequence is TGTGCCAGCAGTAGAGACAGGGGTAATGGCTACACCTTC.

The chain is built from TRBV28 and TRBJ1-2, with TRBD1 as a possible D gene (5 bases). Germline V gene lookup returns CDR1 MDHEN and CDR2 SYDVKM. The CDR3 sequence is 11 residues long. V dropped 7 bases and J dropped 5 bases, with 8 bases sitting between them. DNA of the CDR3: TGTGCCAGCAATACAGGTTATGGCTACACCTTC. This codes for CASNTGYGYTF.

The rearrangement uses TRBV6-1 and TRBJ2-5; no firm D call. Trimming shortened V by 3 bases and J by 4 bases, and 6 bases separated the two germline ends. Per the germline V gene, CDR1 is MNHNS and CDR2 is SASEGT. This CDR3 is 12 amino acids long. The CDR3 nucleotides read TGTGCCAGCAGTGAGCGCCGAGAGACCCAGTACTTC. It codes for CASSERRETQYF.

This chain connects TRBV7-3 to TRBJ2-3, with TRBD2 identical over 9 bases. Germline trimming cut 2 bases from V and 3 bases from J; bases unmatched to any gene: 3. Germline loops: CDR1 SGHTA, CDR2 FQGTGA. CDR3 size: 15 residues. The CDR3 bases are TGTGCCAGCAGCTTATTGGGACTAGCAACAGATACGCAGTATTTT. As protein: CASSLLGLATDTQYF.

The rearrangement links TRBV4-3 to TRBJ2-5; perhaps TRBD2 as D (6 bases). CDR3 length equals 16 residues. Trimming pared 1 base from V and 3 bases from J, leaving 15 bases between. In germline, CDR1 is LGHNA, CDR2 YSLEER. DNA for the CDR3: TGCGCCAGCAGCCAAGGTCTGTCGGGGGAGAAAGAGACCCAGTACTTC. Its protein product is CASSQGLSGEKETQYF.

The gene calls are TRBV5-1 and TRBJ2-1; 9 bases agree with TRBD1. V trimming: 0 bases; J trimming: 6 bases; junction bases outside the gene matches: 4. The germline CDR1 and CDR2 sequences are SGHRS and YFSETQ. The CDR3 has 15 amino acids. CDR3 protein: CASSLGQGDSNEQFF. For the CDR3, the DNA is TGCGCCAGCAGCTTGGGACAGGGGGATAGCAATGAGCAGTTCTTC.

The chain uses TRBV19 and TRBJ2-2, with 8 bases aligning to TRBD1. CDR1 and CDR2 (germline): LNHDA, SQIVND (reference sequence). The CDR3 loop spans 16 amino acids. After removal of 3 bases from V and 4 bases from J, the junction contained 7 bases not matched to a gene. DNA for the CDR3: TGTGCCAGTAGTATCCCAGGGGGCATGAGCACCGGGGAGCTGTTTTTT. Amino acid sequence: CASSIPGGMSTGELFF. Based on the CDR3 plus reference TRBV19 and TRBJ2-2, the full variable domain is DGGITQSPKYLFRKEGQNVTLSCEQNLNHDAMYWYRQDPGQGLRLIYYSQIVNDFQKGDIAEGYSVSREKKESFPLTVTSAQKNPTAFYLCASSIPGGMSTGELFFGEGSRLTVL.

The rearrangement links TRBV5-4 to TRBJ2-4; 13 bases line up with TRBD2. Per the germline V gene, CDR1 is SGHNT and CDR2 is YYREEE (reference sequence). Losses at the gene ends were 5 bases for V and 6 bases for J; bases not matched to a gene: 5. The CDR3 consists of 15 residues. CDR3 residues: CASSPTSGGLNIQYF. The CDR3 coding sequence is TGTGCCAGCAGTCCGACTAGCGGGGGGTTAAACATTCAGTACTTC.

V usage is TRBV18 and J usage is TRBJ1-1; possibly TRBD1 for D (5 bases). The ends were cut back, 1 base at V and 3 bases at J, with 12 bases in the middle. Germline V gene data show CDR1 as KGHSH and CDR2 as LQKENI. The length of the CDR3 is 15 residues. CDR3 in DNA: TGTGCCAGCTCACCACGGCGTCAGGGCTACACTGAAGCTTTCTTT. This translates into CASSPRRQGYTEAFF.